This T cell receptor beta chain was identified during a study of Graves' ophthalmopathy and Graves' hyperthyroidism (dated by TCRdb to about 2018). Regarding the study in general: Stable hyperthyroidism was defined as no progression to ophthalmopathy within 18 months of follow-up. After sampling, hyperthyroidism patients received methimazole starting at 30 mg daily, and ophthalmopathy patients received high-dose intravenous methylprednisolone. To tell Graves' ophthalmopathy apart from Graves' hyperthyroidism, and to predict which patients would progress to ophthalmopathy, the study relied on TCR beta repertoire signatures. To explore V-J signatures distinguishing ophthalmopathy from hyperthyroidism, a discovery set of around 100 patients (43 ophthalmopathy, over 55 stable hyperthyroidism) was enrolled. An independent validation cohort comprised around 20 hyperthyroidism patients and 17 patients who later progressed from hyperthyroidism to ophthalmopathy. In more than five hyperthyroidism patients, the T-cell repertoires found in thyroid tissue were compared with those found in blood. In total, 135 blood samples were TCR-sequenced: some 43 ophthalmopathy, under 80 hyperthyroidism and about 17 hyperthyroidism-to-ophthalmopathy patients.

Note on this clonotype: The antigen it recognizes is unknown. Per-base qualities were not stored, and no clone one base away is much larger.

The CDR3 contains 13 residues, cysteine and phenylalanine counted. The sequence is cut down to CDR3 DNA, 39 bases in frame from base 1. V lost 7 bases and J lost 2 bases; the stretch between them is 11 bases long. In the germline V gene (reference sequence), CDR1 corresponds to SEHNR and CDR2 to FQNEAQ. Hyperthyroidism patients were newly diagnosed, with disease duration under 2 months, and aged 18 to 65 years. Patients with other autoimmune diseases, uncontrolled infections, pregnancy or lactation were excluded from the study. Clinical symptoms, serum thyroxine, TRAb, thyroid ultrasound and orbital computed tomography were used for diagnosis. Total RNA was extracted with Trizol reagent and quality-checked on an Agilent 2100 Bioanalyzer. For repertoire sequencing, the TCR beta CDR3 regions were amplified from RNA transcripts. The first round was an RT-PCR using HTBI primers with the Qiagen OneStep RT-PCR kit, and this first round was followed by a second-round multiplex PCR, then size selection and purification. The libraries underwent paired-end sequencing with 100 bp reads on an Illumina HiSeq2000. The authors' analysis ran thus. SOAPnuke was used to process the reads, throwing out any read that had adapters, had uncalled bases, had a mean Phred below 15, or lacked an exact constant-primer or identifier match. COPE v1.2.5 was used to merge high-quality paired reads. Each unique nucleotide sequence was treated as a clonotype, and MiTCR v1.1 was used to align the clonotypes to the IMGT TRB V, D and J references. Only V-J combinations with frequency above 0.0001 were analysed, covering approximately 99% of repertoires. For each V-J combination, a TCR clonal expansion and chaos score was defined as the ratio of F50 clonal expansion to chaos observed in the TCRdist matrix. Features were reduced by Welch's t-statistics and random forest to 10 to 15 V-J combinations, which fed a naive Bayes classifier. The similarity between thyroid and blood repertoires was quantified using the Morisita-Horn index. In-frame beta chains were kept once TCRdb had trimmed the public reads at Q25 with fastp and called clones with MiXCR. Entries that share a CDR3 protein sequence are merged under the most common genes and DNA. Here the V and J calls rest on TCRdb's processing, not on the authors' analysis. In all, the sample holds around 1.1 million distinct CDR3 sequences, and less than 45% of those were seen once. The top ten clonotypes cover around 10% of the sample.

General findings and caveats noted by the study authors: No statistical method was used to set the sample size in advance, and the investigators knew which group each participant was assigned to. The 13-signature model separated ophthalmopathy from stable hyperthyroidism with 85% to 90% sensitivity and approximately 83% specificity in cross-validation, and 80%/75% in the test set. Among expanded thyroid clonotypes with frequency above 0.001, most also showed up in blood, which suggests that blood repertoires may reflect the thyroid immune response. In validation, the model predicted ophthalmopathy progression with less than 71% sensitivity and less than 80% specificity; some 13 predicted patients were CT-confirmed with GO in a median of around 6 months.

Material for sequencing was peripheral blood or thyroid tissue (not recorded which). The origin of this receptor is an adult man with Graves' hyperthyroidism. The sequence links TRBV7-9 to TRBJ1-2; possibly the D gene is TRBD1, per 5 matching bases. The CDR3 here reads CASIRAGNYGYTF. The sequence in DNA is TGTGCCAGCATTCGGGCAGGGAACTATGGCTACACCTTC.